The entry below describes one T cell receptor beta chain. Those enrolled in Seattle joined during active infection and were followed longitudinally afterward. This sample was included in a study of blood T cell repertoires in COVID-19. About the study: Donors in the United States, Italy and Spain gave samples during acute or convalescent COVID-19.

In the authors' workflow: Amplification from reference gene primers served as the basis for estimated nucleated cell counts. The method was immunoSEQ multiplex PCR; TCRdb's version includes in-frame clones alone and lacks a portion of them. V, J and clone size were drawn from that table, and D and trimming were deduced from the DNA. Counted here are 180,000 or so clones, about 81% occurring once; the ten biggest clones make up over 9.5%. Trimming removed 6 bases at V and 1 base at J, with 9 bases between. Germline CDR1 is MNHNY and CDR2 is SVGAGI (reference sequence). This CDR3 is 13 amino acids long.

The material sequenced was peripheral blood. The source of this sequence is a woman older than 75 with COVID-19, enrolled during active disease. The chain links TRBV6-6 to TRBJ1-1; weak D call: TRBD1 (6 bases). DNA for the CDR3: TGTGCCAGCAGACTGACAGGGAACACTGAAGCTTTCTTT. It is translated as CASRLTGNTEAFF.